The 32 T cell receptor beta chains below come from one sample, sequenced in a study of shared clonotypes between healthy human individuals. CD45RO-negative, CCR7-positively selected cells formed the naive CD8 fraction, excluding terminally differentiated effector memory CD45RA+ cells. Profiled with immunoSEQ multiplex PCR; TCRdb holds only in-frame clones, not every one. The repertoire holds 550,000 to 600,000 clones, with about 98% as singletons. Sequencing used naive CD8+ T cells sorted from blood. These TCRs come from a young man in good health.

J is TRBJ2-7 and V is TRBV7-6; 7 bases agree with TRBD2. J lost 2 bases, V lost 7 bases, and 11 bases had no gene match. The CDR3 totals 15 residues. CDR1 and CDR2 from the germline V gene are SGHVS and FNYEAQ. The CDR3 DNA reads TGTGCCAGCACCCAGGGCGGGAGTAGACCCTACGAGCAGTACTTC. Its protein is CASTQGGSRPYEQYF.

This clone has just one count. This chain connects TRBV5-8 to TRBJ1-5; no reliable D call. Trimming removed 2 bases at V and 6 bases at J, with 12 bases between. Germline V gene data show CDR1 as SGHTS and CDR2 as YDEGEE. The length of the CDR3 is 14 residues. The CDR3 DNA sequence: TGTGCCAGCAGCTTATTTACAAGCGCTCAGCCCCAGCATTTT. Translating gives CASSLFTSAQPQHF.

This clone was recorded once. The gene calls are TRBV4-1 and TRBJ1-3; tentative D call: TRBD1 (5 bases). The CDR3 length is 17 residues. Germline V gives CDR1 MGHRA, CDR2 YSYEKL. V dropped 4 bases and J dropped 0 bases, with 16 bases sitting between them. The CDR3 region has the DNA TGCGCCAGCAGCCCGGGTGGCCCTGGGACCTCTGGAAACACCATATATTTT. Translating it yields CASSPGGPGTSGNTIYF.

The genes are TRBV28 and TRBJ2-7, with D possibly matching TRBD2 (5 bases). The CDR3 loop spans 16 amino acids. Germline V gives CDR1 MDHEN, CDR2 SYDVKM. V gave up 2 bases and J gave up 2 bases, with 16 bases separating them. DNA of the CDR3: TGTGCCAGCAGTTTACCCCTCGGGGTGCTAACCTACGAGCAGTACTTC. Encoded protein: CASSLPLGVLTYEQYF.

The rearrangement links TRBV30 to TRBJ1-4, with D unresolved. The CDR3 covers 15 residues. Germline V gene data show CDR1 as GTSNPN and CDR2 as SVGIG (reference sequence). The V gene lost 3 bases and the J gene lost 1 base, with 12 bases spanning the gap. This chain's CDR3 is CAWREVGKTNEKLFF. The CDR3 DNA reads as TGTGCCTGGAGGGAGGTGGGGAAAACTAATGAAAAACTGTTTTTT. The complete variable domain, with remaining parts taken from reference TRBV30 and TRBJ1-4, reads SQTIHQWPATLVQPVGSPLSLECTVEGTSNPNLYWYRQAAGRGLQLLFYSVGIGQISSEVPQNLSASRPQDRQFILSSKKLLLSDSGFYLCAWREVGKTNEKLFFGSGTQLSVL.

The CDR3 bases are TGTGCCAGCAGTTTACAGGCGAGCTATGGCTACACCTTC. Translated, it gives CASSLQASYGYTF. This chain connects TRBV27 to TRBJ1-2, with unresolved D. CDR1 and CDR2 from the germline V gene are MNHEY and SMNVEV (reference sequence). The CDR3 loop spans 13 amino acids. Trimming pared 2 bases from V and 4 bases from J, leaving 8 bases between.

The V call is TRBV7-8, the J call TRBJ2-7; TRBD1 might be the D (7 bases). The V end lost 5 bases, the J end lost 5 bases, and 19 bases lay between the germline ends. The CDR3 extends over 15 amino acids. Germline V lookup: CDR1 SGHVS, CDR2 FQNEAQ. The CDR3 DNA reads as TGTGCCAGCAGCCCAATGCGGGACAGTTTTCACGAGCAGTACTTC. This sequence encodes CASSPMRDSFHEQYF.

This chain joins TRBV6-6 and TRBJ2-1; the D gene is possibly TRBD1 (6 bases). Per the germline V gene, CDR1 is MNHNY and CDR2 is SVGAGI (reference sequence). The V end was cut by 10 bases, the J end by 4 bases, with 20 bases between. The CDR3 covers 15 residues. CDR3 residues: CAIGQDSFQYNEQFF. Here the CDR3 DNA reads TGTGCCATCGGCCAGGACAGTTTTCAATACAATGAGCAGTTCTTC.

This chain links TRBV9 with TRBJ2-3, with D perhaps matching TRBD2 (6 bases). Trimming stripped 5 bases from V and 14 bases from J, with 18 bases between. The germline V gene has CDR1 SGDLS and CDR2 YYNGEE. This CDR3 spans 12 amino acids. The CDR3 protein is CASSPAGTGWYF. CDR3 bases: TGTGCCAGCAGTCCAGCAGGGACTGGTTGGTATTTT.

This clone appeared a few times. The chain carries TRBV15 and TRBJ2-6; D is possibly TRBD1 (5 bases). Deletions cut 0 bases from V and 4 bases from J, with 16 bases between. The CDR3 has 18 amino acids. Germline values: CDR1 LNHNV, CDR2 YYDKDF (reference sequence). The CDR3 region has the DNA TGTGCCACCAGCAGAGAGGACGGCGTTGGGGCGGGGGCCAACGTCCTGACTTTC. This translates into CATSREDGVGAGANVLTF. Full variable domain (remainder filled in from reference TRBV15 and TRBJ2-6): DAMVIQNPRYQVTQFGKPVTLSCSQTLNHNVMYWYQQKSSQAPKLLFHYYDKDFNNEADTPDNFQSRRPNTSFCFLDIRSPGLGDTAMYLCATSREDGVGAGANVLTFGAGSRLTVL.

A word on this clone: Distinct nucleotide sequences in the sample also encode this CDR3. The chain employs TRBV29-1 and TRBJ2-7; 11 bases fit TRBD2. V lost 6 bases, J lost 2 bases, and 3 bases stayed unmatched. Germline V gene lookup returns CDR1 SQVTM and CDR2 ANQGSEA. The CDR3 covers 13 residues. The CDR3 coding sequence is TGCAGCGTGCGACTAGCGGGGACCTACGAGCAGTACTTC. Amino acid sequence: CSVRLAGTYEQYF.

The J gene is TRBJ1-1, the V gene TRBV6-5; D gene uncertain. The CDR3 length is 13 residues. Trimming cost V 5 bases and J 0 bases, with 7 bases left between them. CDR1 MNHEY and CDR2 SVGAGI come from the germline V gene. Written as DNA, the CDR3 is TGTGCCAGCAGTCCCTCCTTGAACACTGAAGCTTTCTTT. Translation gives CASSPSLNTEAFF.

This clone was seen a single time. The chain couples TRBV7-6 to TRBJ2-1; D is uncertain. CDR1 SGHVS and CDR2 FNYEAQ come from the germline V gene. The V end lost 1 base, the J end lost 6 bases, and 7 bases lay between the germline ends. This CDR3 spans 13 amino acids. CDR3 protein: CASSLGSGNEQFF. The CDR3 coding sequence is TGTGCCAGCAGCTTAGGTTCGGGCAATGAGCAGTTCTTC.

The gene calls are TRBV29-1 and TRBJ2-7; 11 bases line up with TRBD2. There are 16 residues in the CDR3. CDR1 and CDR2 from the germline V gene are SQVTM and ANQGSEA. The V and J ends lost 1 base and 4 bases, in that order; junction bases with no gene match: 9. The CDR3 region is CSVEVGRTSGLYEQYF. In DNA form, the CDR3 reads TGCAGCGTTGAAGTAGGGAGGACTAGCGGGTTATACGAGCAGTACTTC.

V usage is TRBV27 and J usage is TRBJ1-1; D is uncertain. Trimming stripped 0 bases from V and 1 base from J, with 12 bases between. This CDR3 has 16 residues. In germline, CDR1 is MNHEY, CDR2 SMNVEV (reference sequence). The CDR3 DNA reads as TGTGCCAGCAGTTTATCCCGGCTCCCCGGGAACACTGAAGCTTTCTTT. It yields the protein CASSLSRLPGNTEAFF.

The rearrangement joins TRBV29-1 to TRBJ2-7; 7 nucleotides agree with TRBD1. From germline, CDR1 is SQVTM and CDR2 ANQGSEA. The CDR3 contains 12 residues. V was clipped by 5 bases and J by 3 bases; unmatched bases: 4. The DNA of the CDR3 is TGCAGCGTTCACGGGACAGACTACGAGCAGTACTTC. Protein product: CSVHGTDYEQYF.

In the case of this clone: The same CDR3 arises from other DNA sequences in this sample as well. This sequence joins TRBV27 and TRBJ2-3; TRBD2 matches at 13 bases. CDR3 length: 15 residues. With 5 bases clipped from V and 3 bases from J, the junction kept 2 bases outside the gene matches. From germline, CDR1 is MNHEY and CDR2 SMNVEV (reference sequence). The CDR3 region is CASSRTSGSTDTQYF. Here the CDR3 DNA reads TGTGCCAGCAGTCGGACTAGCGGGAGTACAGATACGCAGTATTTT.

This chain uses TRBV6-1 with TRBJ1-4; 8 positions match TRBD1. The CDR3 covers 13 residues. The V gene's germline CDR1 is MNHNS and CDR2 SASEGT. Trimming removed 11 bases from V and 8 bases from J; junction bases left unmatched: 10. The CDR3 protein is CAAGQGLQEKLFF. DNA of the CDR3: TGTGCCGCCGGACAGGGACTACAAGAAAAACTGTTTTTT.

The V gene is TRBV29-1, the J gene TRBJ2-7; 9 nucleotides line up with TRBD1. After removal of 2 bases from V and 4 bases from J, the junction contained 6 bases not matched to a gene. The CDR3 spans 14 residues. The V gene's germline CDR1 is SQVTM and CDR2 ANQGSEA. The CDR3 is CSVELGQGRYEQYF. CDR3 sequence (DNA): TGCAGCGTTGAACTGGGACAGGGTAGGTACGAGCAGTACTTC.

This sequence joins TRBV5-5 and TRBJ1-1; D gene uncertain. The CDR3 length is 13 residues. The germline CDR1 and CDR2 sequences are SGHKS and YYEKEE (reference sequence). The V and J ends lost 0 bases and 1 base respectively, with 4 bases between them. The chain's CDR3 is CASSLVPNTEAFF. Here the CDR3 DNA reads TGTGCCAGCAGCTTGGTACCGAACACTGAAGCTTTCTTT. Based on the CDR3 plus reference TRBV5-5 and TRBJ1-1, the full variable domain is DAGVTQSPTHLIKTRGQQVTLRCSPISGHKSVSWYQQVLGQGPQFIFQYYEKEERGRGNFPDRFSARQFPNYSSELNVNALLLGDSALYLCASSLVPNTEAFFGQGTRLTVV.

This rearrangement joins TRBV5-4 to TRBJ2-7; 8 bases fit TRBD1. Unmatched junction bases numbered 7, after V lost 4 bases and J lost 4 bases. The germline V gene encodes CDR1 SGHNT and CDR2 YYREEE (reference sequence). This CDR3 has 14 amino acids. CDR3 DNA: TGTGCCAGCAGCCCGGGGACAGGAGGGTACGAGCAGTACTTC. Translated: CASSPGTGGYEQYF.

The chain joins TRBV29-1 to TRBJ2-5, with D possibly being TRBD1 (6 bases). CDR3 size: 13 residues. From germline, CDR1 is SQVTM and CDR2 ANQGSEA. V was trimmed by 4 bases and J by 4 bases, leaving 13 bases between them. The CDR3 region has the DNA TGCAGCGTTGCAGGCGGCAGGGGAGAGACCCAGTACTTC. Its translation: CSVAGGRGETQYF.

This clone appeared a single time. J is TRBJ2-4 and V is TRBV5-4; D possibly corresponds to TRBD2 (5 bases). Germline CDR1 and CDR2: SGHNT and YYREEE (reference sequence). The V end was cut by 2 bases, the J end by 5 bases, with 8 bases between. The CDR3 loop spans 13 amino acids. CDR3 DNA sequence: TGTGCCAGCAGCTTCGTGGGAGAAAACATTCAGTACTTC. As protein: CASSFVGENIQYF. The full variable domain, rest sourced from reference TRBV5-4 and TRBJ2-4, is ETGVTQSPTHLIKTRGQQVTLRCSSQSGHNTVSWYQQALGQGPQFIFQYYREEENGRGNFPPRFSGLQFPNYSSELNVNALELDDSALYLCASSFVGENIQYFGAGTRLSVL.

This chain links TRBV6-5 with TRBJ2-7, with D unresolved. Deletions cut 7 bases from V and 0 bases from J, with 10 bases between. The germline V gene encodes CDR1 MNHEY and CDR2 SVGAGI. The CDR3 runs to 13 residues. The CDR3 nucleotides read TGTGCCAGCAATCCCCAGAACTCCTACGAGCAGTACTTC. Its translation: CASNPQNSYEQYF.

The chain joins TRBV5-1 to TRBJ2-7; 10 bases map to TRBD1. The CDR3 length is 14 residues. V gave up 4 bases and J gave up 3 bases; unmatched junction bases: 4. In germline, CDR1 is SGHRS, CDR2 YFSETQ. The CDR3 nucleotides read TGCGCCAGCAGCCACCGGGACAGGGGCTACGAGCAGTACTTC. This gives the protein CASSHRDRGYEQYF.

This clone was observed once. The chain uses TRBV5-6 and TRBJ2-3, with 8 bases identical to TRBD2. Germline CDR1 and CDR2: SGHDT and YYEEEE. The CDR3 has 14 amino acids. V lost 1 base to trimming and J lost 6 bases; unmatched junction nucleotides: 4. This CDR3 reads CASSLKREWDTQYF. CDR3 nucleotides: TGTGCCAGCAGCTTGAAGCGGGAGTGGGATACGCAGTATTTT. Variable domain in full (rest from reference TRBV5-6 and TRBJ2-3): DAGVTQSPTHLIKTRGQQVTLRCSPKSGHDTVSWYQQALGQGPQFIFQYYEEEERQRGNFPDRFSGHQFPNYSSELNVNALLLGDSALYLCASSLKREWDTQYFGPGTRLTVL.

V usage is TRBV5-1 and J usage is TRBJ1-2, with 7 nucleotides matching TRBD1. Germline loops: CDR1 SGHRS, CDR2 YFSETQ. CDR3 length equals 13 residues. Trimming took 4 bases from V and 5 from J; bases not matched to a gene: 5. As DNA, the CDR3 is TGCGCCAGCAGCCCGGGACAGCCGTATGGCTACACCTTC. This codes for CASSPGQPYGYTF. Variable domain in full (rest from reference TRBV5-1 and TRBJ1-2): KAGVTQTPRYLIKTRGQQVTLSCSPISGHRSVSWYQQTPGQGLQFLFEYFSETQRNKGNFPGRFSGRQFSNSRSEMNVSTLELGDSALYLCASSPGQPYGYTFGSGTRLTVV.

V gene TRBV11-3 combines with J gene TRBJ2-7; no reliable D call. Per the germline V gene, CDR1 is SGHNT and CDR2 is YENEEA. CDR3 length: 12 residues. V was pared by 1 base and J by 5 bases, with 6 bases between. The CDR3 loop reads CASSLGSNEQYF. The CDR3 DNA sequence: TGTGCCAGCAGCTTAGGGTCAAACGAGCAGTACTTC. The variable domain in full, with the rest retrieved from reference TRBV11-3 and TRBJ2-7, is EAGVVQSPRYKIIEKKQPVAFWCNPISGHNTLYWYLQNLGQGPELLIRYENEEAVDDSQLPKDRFSAERLKGVDSTLKIQPAELGDSAVYLCASSLGSNEQYFGPGTRLTVT.

This chain uses TRBV14 with TRBJ1-1; 7 positions agree with TRBD1. The J segment lost 5 bases and the V segment lost 0 bases, leaving 6 bases of the junction unmatched. The CDR3 has 15 residues. Germline-derived CDR1 and CDR2 are SGHDN and FVKESK. For the CDR3, the DNA is TGTGCCAGCAGCCAAGAGAACAGGGGAGGGACTGAAGCTTTCTTT. Translation: CASSQENRGGTEAFF.

The chain carries TRBV5-8 and TRBJ2-1; the match to TRBD1 covers 11 bases. Germline lookup yields CDR1 SGHTS and CDR2 YDEGEE. The ends lost 8 bases at V and 7 bases at J; junction bases unmatched: 8. CDR3 size: 14 residues. The DNA of the CDR3 is TGTGCCAGGGACAGGGGGCTCGGGGGAAATGAGCAGTTCTTC. Its translation is CARDRGLGGNEQFF.

The chain combines TRBV27 with TRBJ1-5, with a tentative D call TRBD1 (5 bases). This CDR3 is built from 14 residues. In germline, CDR1 is MNHEY, CDR2 SMNVEV (reference sequence). V lost 2 bases and J lost 8, with 13 bases in between. CDR3 region: CASSLRQGREPQHF. CDR3 nucleotides: TGTGCCAGCAGTTTAAGGCAGGGAAGGGAGCCCCAGCATTTT.

The CDR3 spells CASSSRGTGANVLTF. For the CDR3, the DNA is TGTGCCAGCAGCTCCAGGGGGACTGGGGCCAACGTCCTGACTTTC. The V call is TRBV13, the J call TRBJ2-6; TRBD1 matches at 7 bases. Unmatched junction bases numbered 2, after V lost 4 bases and J lost 2 bases. CDR3 size: 15 residues. The germline CDR1 and CDR2 sequences are PRHDT and FYEKMQ (reference sequence). The whole variable domain, filled in from reference TRBV13 and TRBJ2-6, reads AAGVIQSPRHLIKEKRETATLKCYPIPRHDTVYWYQQGPGQDPQFLISFYEKMQSDKGSIPDRFSAQQFSDYHSELNMSSLELGDSALYFCASSSRGTGANVLTFGAGSRLTVL.